The present T cell receptor beta chain was sequenced within a study of blood T cell repertoires in COVID-19. As for the study in general: Donors in the United States, Italy and Spain gave samples during acute or convalescent COVID-19. PBMCs, B-cell-depleted T cells, or T cells were the source of the cDNA or gDNA that made up the material.

V was pared by 7 bases and J by 4 bases, with 3 bases of the junction left unmatched. From germline, CDR1 is LNHDA and CDR2 SQIVND (reference sequence). The CDR3 runs 12 residues. Original processing notes: Using reference gene primer amplification, nucleated cell counts were estimated. TCRdb keeps only in-frame clones here, not all; method: immunoSEQ multiplex PCR. V and J calls and clone size come straight from that table; D and trimming were deduced from the DNA. The data show about 19,000 clones, with approximately 89% seen just once and approximately 3.2% held by the top ten. The specimen sequenced was peripheral blood. The V gene is TRBV19, the J gene TRBJ1-2; 7 bases are shared with TRBD1. The TCR originated in a human donor in a cohort sampled during active COVID-19. CDR3 nucleotide sequence: TGTGCCAGTACGGGACAGTTCTATGGCTACACCTTC. Amino acid sequence: CASTGQFYGYTF. Full variable domain (outside the CDR3, taken from reference TRBV19 and TRBJ1-2): DGGITQSPKYLFRKEGQNVTLSCEQNLNHDAMYWYRQDPGQGLRLIYYSQIVNDFQKGDIAEGYSVSREKKESFPLTVTSAQKNPTAFYLCASTGQFYGYTFGSGTRLTVV.